The 3 T cell receptor beta chains reported below all come from one sample, sequenced in a study of CD8+CD57+ T cells in acquired aplastic anemia. Profiles of TCR beta VDJ and CDR3 were generated from a genomic DNA template. TCRdb recomputed calls from the reads with MiXCR, one row per CDR3 protein. The sample contains fewer than 200,000 distinct CDR3 sequences, about 60% of which appear only once. The sequenced sample consisted of sorted CD4+, CD8+, or CD8+CD57+ T cells (not recorded which) from PBMCs. The receptors were gathered from a human donor in good health.

Turning to this clonotype: Its ends do not fully match the called genes, so a read error is possible. V and J are TRBV14 and TRBJ2-3, with 8 positions matching TRBD2. CDR3 length: 11 residues. The V gene's germline CDR1 is SGHDN and CDR2 FVKESK. The CDR3 region is CASSPGTRRAF. CDR3 nucleotide sequence: TGTGCCAGCAGCCCCGGGACTAGGCGTGCTTTT.

J is TRBJ2-7 and V is TRBV6-2 or TRBV6-3, with 9 nucleotides matching TRBD1. Trimming at V came to 2 bases and at J to 4 bases, leaving 3 bases not matched to a gene. Germline CDR1 and CDR2: MNHEY and SVGEGT. The CDR3 runs 14 residues. CDR3 amino acids: CASSYGTGMYEQYF. CDR3 nucleotide sequence: TGTGCCAGCAGTTACGGGACAGGGATGTACGAGCAGTACTTC.

J is TRBJ2-1 and V is TRBV7-9; D may match TRBD1 or TRBD2 (6 bases each). Germline V lookup: CDR1 SEHNR, CDR2 FQNEAQ (reference sequence). The CDR3 is 14 residues long. V lost 8 bases and J lost 3, with 14 bases in between. CDR3 sequence: CASGRGEIYNEQFF. The DNA of the CDR3 is TGTGCCAGCGGAAGGGGGGAGATCTACAATGAGCAGTTCTTC.